This T cell receptor (beta chain) was identified in a study of CD4 T cells in relation to SARS-CoV-2 and coronaviruses. Trimming at V came to 4 bases and at J to 2 bases, leaving 8 bases not matched to a gene. From germline, CDR1 is WNHNN and CDR2 SYGVQD (reference sequence). This CDR3 is 15 amino acids long. Before the COVID-19 pandemic, during about 2010-2018, CD4+ T cells were taken from unexposed donors. CD4+ T cells were isolated from the cells after around 9 days of culture. The table lists this clone with a few counts. Its antigen is currently unknown. The assay was immunoSEQ multiplex PCR, and TCRdb's table has in-frame clones only and misses some. The sample consists of roughly 25,000 clones, around 78% of them appearing once.

Material for sequencing was CD4+ T cells from PBMCs, cultured in vitro. This clonotype originated in a human donor in good health. The chain is built from TRBV10-1 and TRBJ2-7; 7 bases agree with TRBD2. This chain's CDR3 is CASSVDPGLPYEQYF. As DNA, the CDR3 is TGCGCCAGCAGTGTGGATCCGGGACTACCCTACGAGCAGTACTTC.